The source of this TCR beta chain is a study of identifying expanded T cells in peripheral blood. Notes on the study in general: Two-week clone count variance significantly increased as total template count grew.

With respect to this clone: The antigen remains unidentified.

This CDR3 has 14 amino acids. Germline V CDR1 and CDR2: MNHNY, SVGAGI (reference sequence). The V and J ends lost 0 bases and 3 bases, in that order; junction bases with no gene match: 1. Clones were sequenced by immunoSEQ multiplex PCR, and TCRdb holds only the in-frame ones, with some missing. The table lists more than 75,000 clones, 75% to 90% of them singletons. The rearrangement uses TRBV6-6 and TRBJ2-5, with 7 bases aligning to TRBD2. The sample comprised blood. This TCR derives from a person aged 18 to 75 in good health. As DNA, the CDR3 is TGTGCCAGCAGTTACTCTGGGGGGGAAGAGACCCAGTACTTC. Protein product: CASSYSGGEETQYF.